This is a list of T cell receptor beta chains from one sample in a study of CXCR3-negative and CXCR3-positive naive CD8 T cells. Using the 5' RACE reads, TCRdb records one entry per CDR3 protein without DNA. The sample table includes some 130,000 distinct CDR3 sequences. Input material: naive CXCR3- CD8+ T cells from blood. These receptors all stem from a human donor in good health. Some clones in this sample may be carry-over from other donors' samples. Both conserved end residues are part of each CDR3.

V gene: TRBV12-3/TRBV12-4; J gene: TRBJ1-1; CDR3 protein: CASSLSRSTEAFF
V gene: TRBV19; J gene: TRBJ2-3; CDR3 protein: CASGQGGGSDTQYF
V gene: TRBV11-2; J gene: TRBJ2-1; CDR3 protein: CASSLDLRASGGQNEQFF
V gene: TRBV20-1; J gene: TRBJ2-7; CDR3 protein: CSARLAGFYEQYF
V gene: TRBV30; J gene: TRBJ2-7; CDR3 protein: CAWNKQGTAYEQYF
V gene: TRBV7-9; J gene: TRBJ2-7; CDR3 protein: CASSPPGAGGEEQYF
V gene: TRBV7-9; J gene: TRBJ2-1; CDR3 protein: CASSLGTGNEQFF
V gene: TRBV29-1; J gene: TRBJ2-1; CDR3 protein: CSTDRGHNEQFF
V gene: TRBV20-1; J gene: TRBJ2-7; CDR3 protein: CSVSGGLGHEQYF
V gene: TRBV15; J gene: TRBJ2-2; CDR3 protein: CATSSSRGELFF
V gene: TRBV11-3; J gene: TRBJ1-1; CDR3 protein: CASSLVGASIEAFF
V gene: TRBV4-1; J gene: TRBJ2-1; CDR3 protein: CASSQVASGYNEQFF
V gene: TRBV19; J gene: TRBJ2-1; CDR3 protein: CASSWARAPPNEQFF
V gene: TRBV29-1; J gene: TRBJ2-7; CDR3 protein: CSVGDMSYEQYF
V gene: TRBV15; J gene: TRBJ1-1; CDR3 protein: CATSGAMNTEAFF
V gene: TRBV6-6; J gene: TRBJ1-5; CDR3 protein: CASSHQTGPFYSNQPQHF
V gene: TRBV3-1; J gene: TRBJ2-7; CDR3 protein: CASSQGLAGAYEQYF
V gene: TRBV29-1; J gene: TRBJ2-3; CDR3 protein: CSASGLAGVTDTQYF
V gene: TRBV20-1; J gene: TRBJ1-5; CDR3 protein: CSARDGQTNQPQHF
V gene: TRBV4-1; J gene: TRBJ1-2; CDR3 protein: CASSQAHVGANYGYTF
V gene: TRBV19; J gene: TRBJ2-2; CDR3 protein: CASSIRTEPTNTGELFF
V gene: TRBV9; J gene: TRBJ1-2; CDR3 protein: CARSPRGTGYYGYTF
V gene: TRBV23-1; J gene: TRBJ2-7; CDR3 protein: CASSRKTGCSSEQYF
V gene: TRBV9; J gene: TRBJ2-2; CDR3 protein: CASSGPGTGGTGELFF
V gene: TRBV6-6; J gene: TRBJ2-2; CDR3 protein: CASSYSGTHTGELFF
V gene: TRBV10-1; J gene: TRBJ2-2; CDR3 protein: CASTVSGSGTGEPFF
V gene: TRBV29-1; J gene: TRBJ2-2; CDR3 protein: CSPCRRLSAGELFF
V gene: TRBV7-2; J gene: TRBJ2-7; CDR3 protein: CASSPTSGGTYEQYF
V gene: TRBV7-9; J gene: TRBJ1-1; CDR3 protein: CASSLSDGDGMNTEAFF
V gene: TRBV2; J gene: TRBJ2-2; CDR3 protein: CASNRGAGTGELFF
V gene: TRBV12-3/TRBV12-4; J gene: TRBJ2-3; CDR3 protein: CASEGDSHTDTQYF
V gene: TRBV7-6; J gene: TRBJ2-1; CDR3 protein: CASSLEGRYNEQFF
V gene: TRBV7-2; J gene: TRBJ2-2; CDR3 protein: CASSPPVSVAGGPLRELFF
V gene: TRBV7-9; J gene: TRBJ2-1; CDR3 protein: CASSPPGDPYNEQFF